This T cell receptor beta chain came from a study of blood T cell repertoires in COVID-19. The wider study: There were acute and convalescent COVID-19 samples, and they came from the United States, Italy and Spain.

Here immunoSEQ multiplex PCR was the method, and the copy in TCRdb shows in-frame clones only, minus some. The sample carries about 68,000 clones, around 85% recorded once. Germline CDR1 MDHEN, CDR2 SYDVKM. Trimming removed 6 bases from V and 8 bases from J; junction bases left unmatched: 7. This CDR3 contains 13 residues. Sequenced material: peripheral blood. This TCR derives from an older woman with acute or convalescent COVID-19. The chain uses TRBV28 and TRBJ1-2; TRBD1 matches 9 bases. In DNA form, the CDR3 reads TGTGCCAGCAGGGACTCCGGGACAGGGGGCTACACCTTC. It codes for CASRDSGTGGYTF.